This TCR beta chain was documented in a study of blood T cell repertoires in COVID-19. Germline trimming cut 4 bases from V and 1 base from J; bases unmatched to any gene: 9. Germline assignment: CDR1 LGHNA and CDR2 YNFKEQ. The CDR3 covers 19 residues. Authors' processing steps: Amplification with reference gene primers provided the estimates of nucleated cell counts. The repertoire was sequenced with immunoSEQ multiplex PCR; TCRdb's copy has only in-frame clones and lacks some. The V and J calls and clone size were taken over from that table, and D and trimming were inferred from the DNA. The sample carries a few hundred thousand clones, about four fifths recorded once.

This receptor was identified in a man in his fifties with active or convalescent COVID-19. Sequences were obtained from peripheral blood. The chain carries TRBV4-2 and TRBJ2-5; 16 nucleotides align to TRBD2. The CDR3 nucleotides are TGTGCCAGCAGCCGGGGACTAGCGGGAGGGCCGGGCCTCCAAGAGACCCAGTACTTC. Encoded protein: CASSRGLAGGPGLQETQYF.